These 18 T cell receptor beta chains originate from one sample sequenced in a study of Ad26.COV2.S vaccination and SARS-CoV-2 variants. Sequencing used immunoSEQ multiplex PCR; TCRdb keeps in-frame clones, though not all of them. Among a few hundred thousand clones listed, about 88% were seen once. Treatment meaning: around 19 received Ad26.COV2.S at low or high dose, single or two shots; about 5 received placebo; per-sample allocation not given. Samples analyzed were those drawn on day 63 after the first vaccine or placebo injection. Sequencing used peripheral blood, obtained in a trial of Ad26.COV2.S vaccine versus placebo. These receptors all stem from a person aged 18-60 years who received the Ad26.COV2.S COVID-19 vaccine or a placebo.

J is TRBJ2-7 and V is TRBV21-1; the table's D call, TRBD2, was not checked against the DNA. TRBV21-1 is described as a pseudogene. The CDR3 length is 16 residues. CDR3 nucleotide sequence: TGTGCCAGCAGAGTTAGGGAGGGAGAAGCGGACAACGAGCAGTACTTC. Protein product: CASRVREGEADNEQYF.

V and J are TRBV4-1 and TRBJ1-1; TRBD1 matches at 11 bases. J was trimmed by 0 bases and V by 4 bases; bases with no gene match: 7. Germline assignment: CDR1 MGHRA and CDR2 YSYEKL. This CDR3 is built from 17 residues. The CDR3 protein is CASSPGGTGGMNTEAFF. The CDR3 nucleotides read TGCGCCAGCAGCCCAGGAGGGACAGGGGGGATGAACACTGAAGCTTTCTTT.

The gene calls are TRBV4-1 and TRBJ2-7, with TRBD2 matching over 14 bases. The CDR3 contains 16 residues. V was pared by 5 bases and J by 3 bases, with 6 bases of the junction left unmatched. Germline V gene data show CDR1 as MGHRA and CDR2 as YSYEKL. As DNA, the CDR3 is TGCGCCAGCAGCGAAGGGACTAGCGGGAGTGGCTACGAGCAGTACTTC. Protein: CASSEGTSGSGYEQYF.

The CDR3 DNA sequence: TGTGCCAGCAGTTTCCTGGTCAGGGTAGGTCACGAGCAGTACTTC. It translates to CASSFLVRVGHEQYF. This rearrangement joins TRBV28 to TRBJ2-7, with D possibly matching TRBD1 (5 bases). Trimming pared 3 bases from V and 5 bases from J, leaving 17 bases between. The CDR3 loop spans 15 amino acids. Germline loops: CDR1 MDHEN, CDR2 SYDVKM.

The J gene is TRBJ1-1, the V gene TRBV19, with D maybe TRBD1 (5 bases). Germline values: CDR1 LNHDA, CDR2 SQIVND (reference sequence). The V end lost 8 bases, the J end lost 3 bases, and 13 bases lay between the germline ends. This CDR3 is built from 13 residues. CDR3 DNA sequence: TGTGCCAGTGTAGGGGTCGGTTACACTGAAGCTTTCTTT. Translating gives CASVGVGYTEAFF.

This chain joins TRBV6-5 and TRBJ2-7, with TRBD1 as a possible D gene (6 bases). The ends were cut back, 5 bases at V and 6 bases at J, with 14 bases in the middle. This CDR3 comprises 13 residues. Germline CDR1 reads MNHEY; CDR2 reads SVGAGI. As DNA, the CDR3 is TGTGCCAGCAGTACAAACAGGGTCAGCGAGCAGTACTTC. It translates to CASSTNRVSEQYF.

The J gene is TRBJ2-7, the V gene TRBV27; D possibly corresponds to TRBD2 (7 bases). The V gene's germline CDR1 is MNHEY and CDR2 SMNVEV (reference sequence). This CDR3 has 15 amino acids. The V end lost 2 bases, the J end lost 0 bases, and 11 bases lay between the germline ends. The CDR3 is CASSLRGGPSYEQYF. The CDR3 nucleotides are TGTGCCAGCAGTTTAAGGGGGGGCCCCTCCTACGAGCAGTACTTC.

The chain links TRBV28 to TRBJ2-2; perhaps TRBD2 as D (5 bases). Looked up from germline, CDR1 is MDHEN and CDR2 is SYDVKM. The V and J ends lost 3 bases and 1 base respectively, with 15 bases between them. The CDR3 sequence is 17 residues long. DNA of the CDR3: TGTGCCAGCAGTTTGGAGGCCGGGGAACGGAACACCGGGGAGCTGTTTTTT. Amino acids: CASSLEAGERNTGELFF.

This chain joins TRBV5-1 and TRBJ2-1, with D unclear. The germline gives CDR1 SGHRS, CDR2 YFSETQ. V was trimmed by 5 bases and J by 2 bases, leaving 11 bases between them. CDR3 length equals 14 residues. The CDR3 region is CASRPLAPYNEQFF. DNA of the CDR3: TGCGCCAGCAGACCCCTGGCGCCCTACAATGAGCAGTTCTTC. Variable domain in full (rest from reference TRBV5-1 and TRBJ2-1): KAGVTQTPRYLIKTRGQQVTLSCSPISGHRSVSWYQQTPGQGLQFLFEYFSETQRNKGNFPGRFSGRQFSNSRSEMNVSTLELGDSALYLCASRPLAPYNEQFFGPGTRLTVL.

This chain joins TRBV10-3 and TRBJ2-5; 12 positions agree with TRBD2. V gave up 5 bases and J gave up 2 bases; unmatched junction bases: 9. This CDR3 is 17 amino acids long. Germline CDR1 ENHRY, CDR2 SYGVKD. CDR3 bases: TGTGCCATCAGTTCGACTAGCGGGAGAGATCGGCAAGAGACCCAGTACTTC. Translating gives CAISSTSGRDRQETQYF.

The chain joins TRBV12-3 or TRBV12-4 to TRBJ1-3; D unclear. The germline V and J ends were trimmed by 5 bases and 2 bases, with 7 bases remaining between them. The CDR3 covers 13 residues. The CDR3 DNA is TGTGCCAGCAGTCCAGGAACTGGAAACACCATATATTTT. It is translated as CASSPGTGNTIYF.

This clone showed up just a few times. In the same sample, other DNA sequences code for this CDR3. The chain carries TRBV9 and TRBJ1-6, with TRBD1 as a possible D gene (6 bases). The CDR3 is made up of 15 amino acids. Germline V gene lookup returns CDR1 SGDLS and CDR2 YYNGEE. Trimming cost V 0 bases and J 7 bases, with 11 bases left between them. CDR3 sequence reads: CASSVGQGPNSPLHF. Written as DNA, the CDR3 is TGTGCCAGCAGCGTAGGGCAGGGGCCCAATTCACCCCTCCACTTT.

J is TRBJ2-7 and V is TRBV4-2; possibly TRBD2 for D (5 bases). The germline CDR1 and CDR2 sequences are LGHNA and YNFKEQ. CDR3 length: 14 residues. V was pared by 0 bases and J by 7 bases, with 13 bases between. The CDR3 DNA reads TGTGCCAGCAGCCAAGATATCCCTAGCTGGGAGCAGTACTTC. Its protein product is CASSQDIPSWEQYF.

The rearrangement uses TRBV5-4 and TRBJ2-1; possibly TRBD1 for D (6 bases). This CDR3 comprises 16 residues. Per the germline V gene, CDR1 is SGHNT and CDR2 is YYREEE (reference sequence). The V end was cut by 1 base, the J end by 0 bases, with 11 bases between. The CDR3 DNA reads TGTGCCAGCAGCTTGATAGACAGGAGCTCCTACAATGAGCAGTTCTTC. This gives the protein CASSLIDRSSYNEQFF.

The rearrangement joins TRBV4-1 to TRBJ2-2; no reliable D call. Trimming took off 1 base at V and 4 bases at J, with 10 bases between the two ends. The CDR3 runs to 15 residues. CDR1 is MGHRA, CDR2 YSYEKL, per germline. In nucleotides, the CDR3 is TGCGCCAGCAGCCAAGTTCCCACGGGCACCGGGGAGCTGTTTTTT. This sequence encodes CASSQVPTGTGELFF.

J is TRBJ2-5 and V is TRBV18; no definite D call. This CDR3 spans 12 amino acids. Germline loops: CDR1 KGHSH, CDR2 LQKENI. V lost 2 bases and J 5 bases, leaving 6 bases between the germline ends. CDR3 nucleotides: TGTGCCAGCTCACCAATAGAGGAGACCCAGTACTTC. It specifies CASSPIEETQYF.

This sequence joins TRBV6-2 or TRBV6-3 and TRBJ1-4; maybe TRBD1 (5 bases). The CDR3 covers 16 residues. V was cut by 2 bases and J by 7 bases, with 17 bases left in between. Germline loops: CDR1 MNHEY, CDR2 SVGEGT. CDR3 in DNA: TGTGCCAGCAGTTACCGGCAGGGCGCGTCTACTGAAAAACTGTTTTTT. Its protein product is CASSYRQGASTEKLFF.

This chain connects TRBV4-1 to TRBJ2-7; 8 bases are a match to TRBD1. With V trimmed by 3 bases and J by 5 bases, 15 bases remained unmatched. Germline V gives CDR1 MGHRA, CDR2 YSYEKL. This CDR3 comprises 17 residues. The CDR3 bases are TGCGCCAGCAGCCAGGCCCTCAGGGGGCGCTTGGGCCACGAGCAGTACTTC. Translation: CASSQALRGRLGHEQYF.